A single sample gave rise to the 26 T cell receptor beta chains below, sequenced in a study of blood T cells in healthy people across ages. The second PCR ran 7 to 11 cycles with a sample-barcoded 5' primer and J-beta primers. TCRdb called the 5' RACE reads again in MiXCR, with one record for every CDR3 protein. The sample lists 800,000 to 950,000 distinct CDR3 sequences; about 29% were seen once. These data are also associated with another study on T cells of mothers and their children.

Source material: blood. The receptors were sampled from a woman aged 35 to 49 in good health.

The genes are TRBV5-1 and TRBJ2-5; D tentatively reads TRBD1 or TRBD2 (6 bases each). The ends were cut back, 5 bases at V and 11 bases at J, with 25 bases in the middle. The CDR3 runs to 15 residues. CDR1 and CDR2 (germline): SGHRS, YFSETQ. CDR3 nucleotides: TGCGCCAGCAGGGGGGGCCGAGGAGGGGCAGGGGAGCAGTACTTC. It is translated as CASRGGRGGAGEQYF.

Points on this clonotype: The junction departs from germline at one end; a sequencing error may be responsible. This chain connects TRBV5-1 to TRBJ2-6; D may be TRBD1 (5 bases). The length of the CDR3 is 16 residues. CDR1 SGHRS and CDR2 YFSETQ come from the germline V gene. The CDR3 loop is CASSDGANSGVNVLTF. CDR3 sequence (DNA): TGCGCCAGCAGCGATGGGGCCAACTCTGGGGTCAACGTCCTGACTTTC.

CDR3 sequence reads: CASSPSPRGGRNADTQYF. The CDR3 DNA is TGTGCCAGCAGCCCATCTCCGCGGGGGGGCCGTAACGCAGATACGCAGTATTTT. The chain carries TRBV7-3 and TRBJ2-3; 9 bases map to TRBD2. Germline values: CDR1 SGHTA, CDR2 FQGTGA. The CDR3 extends over 18 amino acids. V dropped 5 bases and J dropped 4; count of bases not matched to a gene: 16.

V is TRBV7-9 and J is TRBJ2-1; 8 bases line up with TRBD2. The germline V gene encodes CDR1 SEHNR and CDR2 FQNEAQ (reference sequence). The CDR3 runs 14 residues. J gave up 6 bases and V 8 bases, and 9 bases lay outside the gene matches. CDR3: CASVHGGGCNEQFF. In nucleotides, the CDR3 is TGTGCCAGCGTCCATGGCGGGGGGTGCAATGAGCAGTTCTTC. The complete variable domain, with remaining parts taken from reference TRBV7-9 and TRBJ2-1, reads DTGVSQNPRHKITKRGQNVTFRCDPISEHNRLYWYRQTLGQGPEFLTYFQNEAQLEKSRLLSDRFSAERPKGSFSTLEIQRTEQGDSAMYLCASVHGGGCNEQFFGPGTRLTVL.

This chain links TRBV5-1 with TRBJ1-1, with 7 bases fitting TRBD1. The CDR3 sequence is 13 residues long. Germline V CDR1 and CDR2: SGHRS, YFSETQ. Here the CDR3 reads CVSSGQSNTEAFF. CDR3 DNA sequence: TGCGTCAGTTCGGGACAGTCGAACACTGAAGCTTTCTTT.

This clonotype was observed a few times. The rearrangement uses TRBV18 and TRBJ2-1, with TRBD1 as a possible D gene (5 bases). This CDR3 spans 13 amino acids. Between the trimmed V and J ends, which lost 6 bases and 5 bases, there was a span of 11 bases. Germline CDR1 and CDR2: KGHSH and LQKENI. CDR3 nucleotide sequence: TGTGCCAGCTCGACAGATCTAAACAATGAGCAGTTCTTC. This gives the protein CASSTDLNNEQFF.

In this sample, this clonotype turned up a few times. The chain combines TRBV5-1 with TRBJ1-5; D remains ambiguous. This CDR3 spans 14 amino acids. CDR1 is SGHRS and CDR2 is YFSETQ in the germline V gene. The V and J ends lost 4 bases and 7 bases respectively, with 15 bases between them. CDR3 nucleotides: TGCGCCAGCAGCCCGGATGGCCAGTCACAGCCCCAGCATTTT. This encodes CASSPDGQSQPQHF. Combining the CDR3 with reference TRBV5-1 and TRBJ1-5 gives the whole variable domain KAGVTQTPRYLIKTRGQQVTLSCSPISGHRSVSWYQQTPGQGLQFLFEYFSETQRNKGNFPGRFSGRQFSNSRSEMNVSTLELGDSALYLCASSPDGQSQPQHFGDGTRLSIL.

This clonotype has only a few counts. The gene calls are TRBV21-1 and TRBJ1-5. TRBV21-1 is tagged as a pseudogene. The CDR3 has 17 amino acids. CDR3 in amino acids: CASSKALRILPHQPQHF. CDR3 DNA: TGTGCCAGCAGCAAAGCCCTCAGGATCCTTCCTCATCAGCCCCAGCATTTT.

V and J are TRBV15 and TRBJ2-3, with a tentative D call TRBD1 (6 bases). The CDR3 has 16 amino acids. Germline CDR1 is LNHNV and CDR2 is YYDKDF (reference sequence). With 5 bases removed from V and 4 bases from J, the gap between germline ends came to 19 bases. The chain's CDR3 is CATSVYVTGGADTQYF. As DNA, the CDR3 is TGTGCCACCAGCGTGTACGTGACAGGAGGCGCAGATACGCAGTATTTT.

A note on this clonotype: Its ends do not fully match the called genes, so a read error is possible. The V and J genes are TRBV9 and TRBJ2-2; maybe TRBD2 (6 bases). The germline gives CDR1 SGDLS, CDR2 YYNGEE. The CDR3 runs 15 residues. CDR3 amino acids: CACSTRTLGGGELFF. The CDR3 DNA sequence: TGTGCCTGCAGCACCCGGACACTCGGGGGCGGGGAGCTGTTTTTT.

There are many counts of this clonotype. V usage is TRBV10-2 and J usage is TRBJ2-7, with D possibly TRBD2 on 6 matching bases. V shed 6 bases and J shed 5 bases, with 20 bases lying between them. The length of the CDR3 is 15 residues. Per the germline V gene, CDR1 is WSHSY and CDR2 is SAAADI. CDR3 residues: CASRSGVASFDEQYF. For the CDR3, the DNA is TGCGCCAGCAGATCGGGGGTGGCTAGCTTCGACGAGCAGTACTTC.

This clonotype was seen at least ten times. The V and J genes are TRBV24-1 and TRBJ2-1; no reliable D call. The V end was cut by 4 bases, the J end by 5 bases, with 8 bases between. The CDR3 loop spans 13 amino acids. The germline V gene has CDR1 KGHDR and CDR2 SFDVKD. In nucleotides, the CDR3 is TGTGCCACCAGTGACATCTACGACAATGAGCAGTTCTTC. Its translation is CATSDIYDNEQFF.

In its sample, this clonotype was seen a few times. This may be a read error, as it is one base from a much larger clone. This rearrangement joins TRBV5-1 to TRBJ2-7; 9 positions agree with TRBD1. CDR3 length equals 14 residues. Germline V gene sequence: CDR1 SGHRS, CDR2 YFSETQ. Losses at the gene ends were 3 bases for V and 7 bases for J; bases not matched to a gene: 8. CDR3 sequence: CASSSNRGLNEQYF. CDR3 bases: TGCGCCAGCAGCTCTAACAGGGGGCTCAATGAGCAGTACTTC. The variable domain in full, completed from reference TRBV5-1 and TRBJ2-7, reads KAGVTQTPRYLIKTRGQQVTLSCSPISGHRSVSWYQQTPGQGLQFLFEYFSETQRNKGNFPGRFSGRQFSNSRSEMNVSTLELGDSALYLCASSSNRGLNEQYFGPGTRLTVT.

This clonotype was seen many times. The chain joins TRBV20-1 to TRBJ2-1, with unresolved D. V was cut by 0 bases and J by 9 bases, with 3 bases left in between. The CDR3 has 10 residues. CDR1 DFQATT and CDR2 SNEGSKA come from the germline V gene (reference sequence). The CDR3 here is CSARDSEQFF. In DNA, the CDR3 is TGCAGTGCTAGAGACTCTGAGCAGTTCTTC.

The rearrangement uses TRBV2 and TRBJ2-1, with D perhaps TRBD2 (6 bases). Trimming took off 7 bases at V and 9 bases at J, with 16 bases between the two ends. CDR1 and CDR2 (germline): SNHLY, FYNNEI. CDR3 length equals 13 residues. DNA of the CDR3: TGTGCCAGCATCGGCGGGGCGCCGCTTGAGCAGTTCTTC. Amino acids: CASIGGAPLEQFF.

V and J are TRBV14 and TRBJ2-1; 10 bases agree with TRBD2. CDR1 and CDR2 from the germline V gene are SGHDN and FVKESK. This CDR3 comprises 19 residues. After removal of 1 base from V and 8 bases from J, the junction contained 17 bases not matched to a gene. DNA of the CDR3: TGTGCCAGCAGCCAAGTGGTCCCTACAAGTTGGACTAGCGGTGATGAGCAGTTCTTC. It encodes CASSQVVPTSWTSGDEQFF.

There are many counts of this clonotype. The CDR3 sequence: CASSSPPGSSGANVLTF. The CDR3 DNA follows: TGTGCCAGCAGTTCTCCCCCGGGCAGCTCTGGGGCCAACGTCCTGACTTTC. This chain links TRBV28 with TRBJ2-6; no firm D call. Trimming removed 4 bases from V and 0 bases from J, with 13 bases in between. Per germline, CDR1 MDHEN and CDR2 SYDVKM. The CDR3 sequence is 17 residues long.

The CDR3 protein is CASSLSGRGYSGELFF. CDR3 bases: TGTGCCAGCAGTTTATCGGGTCGGGGCTACTCCGGGGAGCTGTTTTTT. The gene calls are TRBV28 and TRBJ2-2; the D call may be TRBD1 or TRBD2 (5 bases each). V lost 1 base and J lost 6, with 15 bases in between. This CDR3 is 16 amino acids long. Germline-derived CDR1 and CDR2 are MDHEN and SYDVKM.

This rearrangement joins TRBV28 to TRBJ1-1; D is unresolved. The V gene lost 5 bases and the J gene lost 11 bases, with 12 bases spanning the gap. Germline CDR1 and CDR2: MDHEN and SYDVKM. The CDR3 totals 11 residues. The CDR3 region has the DNA TGTGCCAGCAGTAAGCGTCGGGCGGCTTTCTTT. It codes for CASSKRRAAFF. Filled out from reference TRBV28 and TRBJ1-1, the complete variable domain reads DVKVTQSSRYLVKRTGEKVFLECVQDMDHENMFWYRQDPGLGLRLIYFSYDVKMKEKGDIPEGYSVSREKKERFSLILESASTNQTSMYLCASSKRRAAFFGQGTRLTVV.

This clonotype was counted only a few times. This sequence joins TRBV20-1 and TRBJ2-5; tentatively, D is TRBD1 or TRBD2 (5 bases each). V lost 0 bases and J lost 5, with 16 bases in between. The germline gives CDR1 DFQATT, CDR2 SNEGSKA (reference sequence). The CDR3 sequence is 15 residues long. CDR3 DNA: TGCAGTGCTAGAGACCCGGATGGGGCGGGTGAGACCCAGTACTTC. Translated, it gives CSARDPDGAGETQYF.

The rearrangement joins TRBV9 to TRBJ2-1, with D perhaps TRBD1 (6 bases). V was trimmed by 4 bases and J by 7 bases, leaving 21 bases between them. Germline-derived CDR1 and CDR2 are SGDLS and YYNGEE. The CDR3 totals 16 residues. The CDR3 coding sequence is TGTGCCAGCAGCCCTCAGGGGTTGGCGGCCTGGAATGAGCAGTTCTTC. It codes for CASSPQGLAAWNEQFF.

A note on this clonotype: The junction departs from germline at one end; a sequencing error may be responsible. The chain couples TRBV7-8 to TRBJ1-5; D not certain. The length of the CDR3 is 15 residues. Germline-derived CDR1 and CDR2 are SGHVS and FQNEAQ. The chain's CDR3 is CAGSLGISFNQPQHF. In DNA, the CDR3 is TGTGCCGGCAGCTTAGGTATTTCCTTTAATCAGCCCCAGCATTTT.

V usage is TRBV27 and J usage is TRBJ1-3, with TRBD1 matching 8 bases. The V and J ends lost 6 bases and 4 bases, in that order; junction bases with no gene match: 2. This CDR3 comprises 13 residues. Germline CDR1 reads MNHEY; CDR2 reads SMNVEV (reference sequence). DNA for the CDR3: TGTGCCAGCAGAAGACAGGGGGGAAACACCATATATTTT. Translated: CASRRQGGNTIYF.

About this clonotype itself: Germline and junction disagree at one end, which may indicate a read error. J is TRBJ2-2 and V is TRBV2; 10 positions agree with TRBD1. CDR1 and CDR2 from the germline V gene are SNHLY and FYNNEI. The CDR3 extends over 14 amino acids. CDR3 nucleotide sequence: TGTGCCTGCAGCCTGGACAGGGGGACCGGGGGGCTGTTTTTT. Translated, it gives CACSLDRGTGGLFF.

The chain's CDR3 is CSARASGGGEAFF. Here the CDR3 DNA reads TGCAGTGCTAGGGCCTCGGGGGGAGGTGAAGCTTTCTTT. The rearrangement links TRBV20-1 to TRBJ1-1, with D tentatively TRBD1 (5 bases). The CDR3 extends over 13 amino acids. The germline gives CDR1 DFQATT, CDR2 SNEGSKA (reference sequence). Trimming removed 3 bases at V and 7 bases at J, with 15 bases between.

This clonotype was counted only a few times. The rearrangement uses TRBV28 and TRBJ1-1, with D tentatively TRBD1 (6 bases). Between the trimmed V and J ends, which lost 5 bases and 0 bases, there was a span of 16 bases. Germline V gene sequence: CDR1 MDHEN, CDR2 SYDVKM. The CDR3 has 16 residues. As DNA, the CDR3 is TGTGCCAGCAGTGAAACAGGGTTTGTGATGAACACTGAAGCTTTCTTT. The encoded protein is CASSETGFVMNTEAFF.